This TCR beta chain was obtained from a study of T cell repertoires in cytomegalovirus infection. As for the study in general: Carrying CMV and the relevant HLA type showed in public TCR beta signatures. Overall study results and limits: The ex vivo response was dominated by HLA-C-restricted CMV-specific TCR beta clonotypes. Cumulative frequency (of public TCR beta family members) identified carriers of CMV plus the relevant HLA.

MiXCR, run by TCRdb on the reads, gives a single entry per CDR3 protein. Of 310,000 or so distinct CDR3 sequences listed, roughly 16% are singletons. The CDR3 extends over 14 amino acids. Germline V gene sequence: CDR1 DFQATT, CDR2 SNEGSKA (reference sequence). V gave up 6 bases and J gave up 2 bases; unmatched junction bases: 8. About this clonotype itself: Its antigen is still unknown.

This chain uses TRBV20-1 with TRBJ2-3; the match to TRBD1 covers 7 bases. Sequencing was carried out using PBMCs. The clonotype was recovered from a human donor in good health (CMV status not recorded). Some clones in this sample may be carry-over from other donors' samples. DNA of the CDR3: TGCAGTGCCGTACAGGGGACGTACACAGATACGCAGTATTTT. This codes for CSAVQGTYTDTQYF.